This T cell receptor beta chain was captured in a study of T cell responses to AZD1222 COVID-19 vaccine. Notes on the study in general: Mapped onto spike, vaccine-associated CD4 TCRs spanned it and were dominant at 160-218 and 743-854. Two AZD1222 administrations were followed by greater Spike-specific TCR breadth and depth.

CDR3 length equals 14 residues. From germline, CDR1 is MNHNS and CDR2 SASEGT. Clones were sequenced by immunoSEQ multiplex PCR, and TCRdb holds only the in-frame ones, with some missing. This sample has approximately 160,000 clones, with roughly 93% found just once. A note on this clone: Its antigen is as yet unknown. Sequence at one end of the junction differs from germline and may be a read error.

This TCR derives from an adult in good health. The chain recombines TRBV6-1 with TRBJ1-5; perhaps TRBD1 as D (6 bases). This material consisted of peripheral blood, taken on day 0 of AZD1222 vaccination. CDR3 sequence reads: CASRERGEGQPQHF. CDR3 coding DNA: TGTGCCAGCCGTGAGAGGGGGGAAGGTCAGCCCCAGCATTTT.